Following are 5 T cell receptor beta chains from one sample sequenced in a study of OX40 agonist ivuxolimab in advanced cancers. The table came from immunoSEQ multiplex PCR; TCRdb's copy has only in-frame clones and leaves some out. Among some 74,000 clones listed, 85% were seen once. Sequencing used CD4+ or CD8+ T cells sorted from blood, obtained in a trial of the OX40 agonist ivuxolimab. Source of these receptors: an adult with an advanced solid tumor such as melanoma, head and neck, liver or kidney cancer.

This clone was recorded only once. The gene calls are TRBV7-2 and TRBJ2-7; TRBD1 matches 7 bases. V lost 7 bases and J lost 2; bases outside the gene matches: 8. CDR3 size: 14 residues. Germline V CDR1 and CDR2: SGHTA, FQGNSA. The CDR3 sequence is CASTLTGQAYEQYF. Written as DNA, the CDR3 is TGTGCCAGCACCCTGACAGGGCAGGCCTACGAGCAGTACTTC.

This rearrangement joins TRBV5-5 to TRBJ1-5; D remains unclear. V dropped 1 base and J dropped 2 bases, with 10 bases sitting between them. CDR3 length equals 15 residues. The germline gives CDR1 SGHKS, CDR2 YYEKEE (reference sequence). This chain's CDR3 is CASSLTGVGNQPQHF. In DNA form, the CDR3 reads TGTGCCAGCAGCTTGACCGGTGTCGGCAATCAGCCCCAGCATTTT. Supplemented by reference TRBV5-5 and TRBJ1-5, the full variable domain reads DAGVTQSPTHLIKTRGQQVTLRCSPISGHKSVSWYQQVLGQGPQFIFQYYEKEERGRGNFPDRFSARQFPNYSSELNVNALLLGDSALYLCASSLTGVGNQPQHFGDGTRLSIL.

The V gene is TRBV7-2, the J gene TRBJ1-1, with D unresolved. CDR3 length: 16 residues. Germline V gives CDR1 SGHTA, CDR2 FQGNSA. With 5 bases removed from V and 4 bases from J, the gap between germline ends came to 20 bases. CDR3 protein: CASSLTRNSRGTEAFF. The CDR3 bases are TGTGCCAGCAGCCTTACCAGGAATTCCAGAGGCACTGAAGCTTTCTTT.

The chain joins TRBV10-3 to TRBJ1-1; a possible D gene is TRBD1 (5 bases). Looked up from germline, CDR1 is ENHRY and CDR2 is SYGVKD. CDR3 size: 14 residues. The V gene lost 5 bases and the J gene lost 0 bases, with 10 bases spanning the gap. The CDR3 region is CAISTGILNTEAFF. Written as DNA, the CDR3 is TGTGCCATCAGTACAGGCATACTGAACACTGAAGCTTTCTTT.

The chain is built from TRBV5-1 and TRBJ2-3; the D is unclear. Germline V gene lookup returns CDR1 SGHRS and CDR2 YFSETQ. Trimming cost V 0 bases and J 4 bases, with 12 bases left between them. The CDR3 is 15 amino acids. The CDR3, as DNA: TGCGCCAGCAGCTTGGTTTCGAACGTCGCAGATACGCAGTATTTT. Translating it yields CASSLVSNVADTQYF.